The following is a TCR beta chain sequence with its context. Assay: immunoSEQ multiplex PCR; the TCRdb copy retains only in-frame clones and omits some. The sample lists roughly 380,000 clones, about 87% occurring once. This entry comes from a study of blood T cell repertoires in COVID-19. Study summary: Acute and convalescent COVID-19 specimens originated in the United States, Italy and Spain.

The J segment lost 1 base and the V segment lost 5 bases, leaving 5 bases of the junction unmatched. The CDR3 totals 15 residues. Germline lookup yields CDR1 MNHEY and CDR2 SVGEGT. This TCR was recovered from a young man who had recovered from COVID-19. This chain uses TRBV6-2 or TRBV6-3 with TRBJ2-5, with 9 bases aligning to TRBD1. The sequenced sample consisted of PBMCs or T cells enriched from blood (not recorded which). The CDR3 DNA sequence: TGTGCCAGCAGTGCCAGGACAGGGGCCCAAGAGACCCAGTACTTC. It encodes CASSARTGAQETQYF.